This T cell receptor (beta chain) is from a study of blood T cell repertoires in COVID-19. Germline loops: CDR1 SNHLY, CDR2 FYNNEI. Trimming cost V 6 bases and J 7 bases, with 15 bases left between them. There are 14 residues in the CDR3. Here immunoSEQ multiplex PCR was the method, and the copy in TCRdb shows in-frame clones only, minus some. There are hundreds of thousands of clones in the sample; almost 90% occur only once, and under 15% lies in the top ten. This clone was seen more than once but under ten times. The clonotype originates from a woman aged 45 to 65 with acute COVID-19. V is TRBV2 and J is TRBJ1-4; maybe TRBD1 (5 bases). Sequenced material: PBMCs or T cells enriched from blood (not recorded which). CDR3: CASSVRGGGEKLFF. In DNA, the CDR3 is TGTGCCAGCAGCGTAAGGGGCGGTGGTGAAAAACTGTTTTTT.